Each of the 20 T cell receptor beta chains below was sequenced from the same sample in a study of radiation and T cells in renal cell carcinoma. Time point denoted: blood 4 weeks post-SBRT, at nephrectomy. The treatment was: 15 Gy SBRT to primary tumor, nephrectomy 4 weeks later. Data came from immunoSEQ multiplex PCR; TCRdb stores just in-frame clones and leaves some out. Of tens of thousands of clones listed, 89% are singletons. The material was blood, obtained from a patient whose treatment included radiotherapy and nephrectomy. The origin of the receptors is a woman aged 65 to 85 with renal cell carcinoma.

In DNA form, the CDR3 reads TGTGCCAGCAGGGTGACTAGCGGGGGGGACAATGAGCAGTTCTTC. This gives the protein CASRVTSGGDNEQFF. This chain joins TRBV2 and TRBJ2-1, with 14 bases that match TRBD2. Germline CDR1 and CDR2: SNHLY and FYNNEI. J gave up 5 bases and V 6 bases, and 3 bases lay outside the gene matches. CDR3 size: 15 residues.

Comments on this clone: Other nucleotide sequences from this sample produce the same CDR3. The gene calls are TRBV5-1 and TRBJ1-2; 11 positions agree with TRBD1. Germline V lookup: CDR1 SGHRS, CDR2 YFSETQ. The length of the CDR3 is 14 residues. The V segment lost 3 bases and the J segment 5 bases; nucleotides outside the gene matches: 3. CDR3 loop: CASSSGTGGYGYTF. The CDR3 bases are TGCGCCAGCAGCTCGGGGACAGGGGGTTATGGCTACACCTTC.

As DNA, the CDR3 is TGTGCCAGCAGTGAACAGTCCACGAACACCGGGGAGCTGTTTTTT. Translating it yields CASSEQSTNTGELFF. The V call is TRBV6-1, the J call TRBJ2-2; D gene ambiguous. Germline CDR1 MNHNS, CDR2 SASEGT. The CDR3 has 15 residues. Trimming cost V 2 bases and J 0 bases, with 7 bases left between them.

J is TRBJ1-1 and V is TRBV6-5, with no clear D. Germline CDR1 reads MNHEY; CDR2 reads SVGAGI. Trimming stripped 4 bases from V and 6 bases from J, with 12 bases between. This CDR3 has 13 residues. CDR3 coding DNA: TGTGCCAGCAGTTCTTTGGGGAGGGCTGAAGCTTTCTTT. The encoded protein is CASSSLGRAEAFF.

The chain employs TRBV6-4 and TRBJ2-7, with D tentatively TRBD2 (6 bases). Germline-derived CDR1 and CDR2 are MRHNA and SNTAGT. The CDR3 loop spans 11 amino acids. The V gene lost 6 bases and the J gene lost 9 bases, with 12 bases spanning the gap. The CDR3 DNA reads as TGTGCCAGCAGGGGCCCAGCGGGGCAGTACTTC. Amino acids: CASRGPAGQYF.

J is TRBJ1-3 and V is TRBV5-1; TRBD1 matches 7 bases. The germline V gene encodes CDR1 SGHRS and CDR2 YFSETQ. The CDR3 spans 15 residues. V gave up 0 bases and J gave up 3 bases; unmatched junction bases: 3. CDR3 nucleotides: TGCGCCAGCAGCTTGGCCGACAGGGATGGAAACACCATATATTTT. It is translated as CASSLADRDGNTIYF.

The chain uses TRBV5-1 and TRBJ1-2; a possible D gene is TRBD1 (5 bases). The germline V gene has CDR1 SGHRS and CDR2 YFSETQ. V dropped 3 bases and J dropped 2 bases, with 20 bases sitting between them. The CDR3 is made up of 17 amino acids. The CDR3 sequence is CASSSSTPGRMNYGYTF. Here the CDR3 DNA reads TGCGCCAGCAGCTCCAGTACGCCGGGACGGATGAACTATGGCTACACCTTC.

This sequence joins TRBV9 and TRBJ1-2; D is perhaps TRBD1 (6 bases). The CDR3 has 15 amino acids. Germline lookup yields CDR1 SGDLS and CDR2 YYNGEE. The V end was cut by 1 base, the J end by 6 bases, with 16 bases between. The CDR3 sequence is CASSVNSRGYDGYTF. CDR3 DNA: TGTGCCAGCAGCGTAAACTCCAGGGGTTATGATGGCTACACCTTC.

J is TRBJ2-5 and V is TRBV5-1, with D unclear. Looked up from germline, CDR1 is SGHRS and CDR2 is YFSETQ. The ends were cut back, 0 bases at V and 7 bases at J, with 4 bases in the middle. CDR3 length: 11 residues. This chain's CDR3 is CASSLALTQYF. The CDR3 bases are TGCGCCAGCAGCTTGGCCTTGACCCAGTACTTC.

About this clone: This CDR3 is also generated by other DNA sequences in the sample. The chain couples TRBV6-1 to TRBJ1-6; D is undetermined. The ends were cut back, 3 bases at V and 4 bases at J, with 13 bases in the middle. The CDR3 is 16 amino acids. The germline V gene has CDR1 MNHNS and CDR2 SASEGT. In nucleotides, the CDR3 is TGTGCCAGCAGTGATTTCGCGGGGTCTTATAATTCACCCCTCCACTTT. It codes for CASSDFAGSYNSPLHF.

V and J are TRBV5-6 and TRBJ2-7; D remains ambiguous. V was trimmed by 0 bases and J by 5 bases, leaving 12 bases between them. The CDR3 consists of 14 residues. Germline-derived CDR1 and CDR2 are SGHDT and YYEEEE. Here the CDR3 reads CASSLGPGTHEQYF. CDR3 nucleotides: TGTGCCAGCAGCTTGGGTCCGGGTACCCACGAGCAGTACTTC.

This clone came up once. The chain is built from TRBV5-1 and TRBJ2-1; 8 bases are a match to TRBD2. V shed 0 bases and J 7 bases; nucleotides not matched to a gene: 6. The CDR3 loop spans 15 amino acids. The germline V gene has CDR1 SGHRS and CDR2 YFSETQ. The CDR3 DNA reads TGCGCCAGCAGCTTGGTAGTAGCGGGGCTAAATGAGCAGTTCTTC. Residues: CASSLVVAGLNEQFF.

The rearrangement uses TRBV5-4 and TRBJ1-2; 10 positions agree with TRBD1. The germline CDR1 and CDR2 sequences are SGHNT and YYREEE (reference sequence). V shed 3 bases and J 4 bases; nucleotides not matched to a gene: 9. The CDR3 loop spans 16 amino acids. CDR3 sequence: CASSSPGQGSSYGYTF. The CDR3 DNA sequence: TGTGCCAGCAGCTCTCCGGGACAGGGGTCCTCCTATGGCTACACCTTC.

The chain uses TRBV4-3 and TRBJ1-2; D is possibly TRBD1 (5 bases). Per germline, CDR1 LGHNA and CDR2 YSLEER. The CDR3 is 16 residues long. Trimming pared 3 bases from V and 3 bases from J, leaving 17 bases between. CDR3 residues: CASSHSGTDFYYGYTF. CDR3 DNA: TGCGCCAGCAGCCACTCCGGGACCGACTTTTACTATGGCTACACCTTC.

The CDR3 DNA reads as TGTGCCAGCAGTTACTCGAACAGGGGGAGGGGCTACACCTTC. It encodes CASSYSNRGRGYTF. This chain connects TRBV6-5 to TRBJ1-2; 8 nucleotides line up with TRBD1. CDR3 size: 14 residues. After removal of 0 bases from V and 8 bases from J, the junction contained 5 bases not matched to a gene. The germline V gene encodes CDR1 MNHEY and CDR2 SVGAGI.

This chain joins TRBV11-2 and TRBJ2-7, with 9 positions matching TRBD2. The CDR3 runs 18 residues. Germline V gene lookup returns CDR1 SGHAT and CDR2 FQNNGV. The V and J ends lost 2 bases and 5 bases, in that order; junction bases with no gene match: 16. The CDR3, as DNA: TGTGCCAGCAGCTTACGAAAGGGGAGGGGACTAGCCATCGACGAGCAGTACTTC. Protein sequence: CASSLRKGRGLAIDEQYF.

The sample holds one count of this clone. V and J are TRBV6-6 and TRBJ2-5, with unresolved D. The CDR3 has 13 amino acids. Trimming shortened V by 4 bases and J by 5 bases, and 11 bases separated the two germline ends. Germline V gene sequence: CDR1 MNHNY, CDR2 SVGAGI (reference sequence). In nucleotides, the CDR3 is TGTGCCAGCAGTTGGGGATCTGAGGAGACCCAGTACTTC. It yields the protein CASSWGSEETQYF.

The J gene is TRBJ1-6, the V gene TRBV28, with a weak D call TRBD1 (5 bases). V lost 1 base and J lost 10, with 14 bases in between. CDR3 size: 15 residues. CDR1 is MDHEN and CDR2 is SYDVKM in the germline V gene. The CDR3 loop is CASSLSGTPGSPLHF. For the CDR3, the DNA is TGTGCCAGCAGTTTATCAGGGACCCCCGGGTCACCCCTCCACTTT.

The chain is built from TRBV28 and TRBJ2-2, with D possibly matching TRBD2 (6 bases). The CDR3 has 15 amino acids. Germline lookup yields CDR1 MDHEN and CDR2 SYDVKM. Trimming took 6 bases from V and 7 from J, leaving 18 bases between them. The CDR3 here is CASRLEGRKNGELFF. The CDR3 nucleotides read TGTGCCAGCAGATTGGAGGGAAGGAAGAACGGGGAGCTGTTTTTT.

V gene TRBV19 combines with J gene TRBJ2-4; D remains ambiguous. The CDR3 extends over 14 amino acids. Trimming left V 4 bases short and J 4 bases short, with 11 bases between. CDR1 LNHDA and CDR2 SQIVND come from the germline V gene (reference sequence). CDR3: CASSKRELKNIQYF. CDR3 DNA sequence: TGTGCCAGTAGTAAGAGAGAACTGAAAAACATTCAGTACTTC.